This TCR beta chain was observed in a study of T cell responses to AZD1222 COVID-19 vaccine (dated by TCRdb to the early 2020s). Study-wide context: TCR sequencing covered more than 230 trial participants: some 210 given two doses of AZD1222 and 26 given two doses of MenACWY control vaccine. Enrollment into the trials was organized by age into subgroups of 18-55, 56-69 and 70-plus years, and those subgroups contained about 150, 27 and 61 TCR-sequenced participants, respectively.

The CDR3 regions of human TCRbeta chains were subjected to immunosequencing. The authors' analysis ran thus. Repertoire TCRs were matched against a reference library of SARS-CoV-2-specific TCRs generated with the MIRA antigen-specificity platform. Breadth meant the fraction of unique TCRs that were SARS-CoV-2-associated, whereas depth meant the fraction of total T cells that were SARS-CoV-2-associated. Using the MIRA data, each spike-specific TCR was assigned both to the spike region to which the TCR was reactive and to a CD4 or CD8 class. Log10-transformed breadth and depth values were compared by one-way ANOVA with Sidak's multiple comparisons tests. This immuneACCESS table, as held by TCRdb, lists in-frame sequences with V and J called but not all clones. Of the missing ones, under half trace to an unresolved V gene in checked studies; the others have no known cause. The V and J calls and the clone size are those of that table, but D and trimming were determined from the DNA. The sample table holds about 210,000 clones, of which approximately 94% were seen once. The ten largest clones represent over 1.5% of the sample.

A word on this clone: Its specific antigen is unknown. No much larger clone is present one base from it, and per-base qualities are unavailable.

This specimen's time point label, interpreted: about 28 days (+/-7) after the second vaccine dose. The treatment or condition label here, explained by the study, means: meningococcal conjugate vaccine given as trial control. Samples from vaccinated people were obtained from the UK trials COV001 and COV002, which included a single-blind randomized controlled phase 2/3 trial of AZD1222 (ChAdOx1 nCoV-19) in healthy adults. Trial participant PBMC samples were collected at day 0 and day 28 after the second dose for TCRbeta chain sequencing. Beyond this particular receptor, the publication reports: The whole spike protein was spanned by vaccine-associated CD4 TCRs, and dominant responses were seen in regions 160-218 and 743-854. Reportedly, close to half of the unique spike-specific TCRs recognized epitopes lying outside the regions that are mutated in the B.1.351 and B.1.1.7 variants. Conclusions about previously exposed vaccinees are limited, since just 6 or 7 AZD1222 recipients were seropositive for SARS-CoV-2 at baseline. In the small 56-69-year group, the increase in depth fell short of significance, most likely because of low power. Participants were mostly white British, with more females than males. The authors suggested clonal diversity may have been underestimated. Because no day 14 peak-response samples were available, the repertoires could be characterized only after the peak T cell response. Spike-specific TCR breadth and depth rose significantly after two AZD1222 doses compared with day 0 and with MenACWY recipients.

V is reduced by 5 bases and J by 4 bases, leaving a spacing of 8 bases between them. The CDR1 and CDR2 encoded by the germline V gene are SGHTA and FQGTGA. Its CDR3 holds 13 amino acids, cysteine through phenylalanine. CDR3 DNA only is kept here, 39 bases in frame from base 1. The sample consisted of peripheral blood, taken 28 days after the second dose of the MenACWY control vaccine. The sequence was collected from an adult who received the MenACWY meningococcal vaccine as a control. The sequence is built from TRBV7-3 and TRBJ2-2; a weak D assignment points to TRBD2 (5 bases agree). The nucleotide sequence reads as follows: TGTGCCAGCAGCCAAACTAGCACCGGGGAGCTGTTTTTT. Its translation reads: CASSQTSTGELFF.